Listed below are T cell receptor beta chains from one sample, sequenced in a study of cytomegalovirus exposure and HLA in healthy donors. Method: immunoSEQ multiplex PCR; TCRdb's copy keeps in-frame clones and lacks some. The repertoire holds 100,000 to 150,000 clones, with over 75% as singletons. Material: PBMCs. All receptors derive from a woman aged 35 to 49 in good health and CMV-seropositive. Each CDR3 is given with its conserved first and last residue. D genes are given only for firm matches. Clone sizes are given selectively: once, few, many, or a class where the clone is expanded.

J: TRBJ1-5; V: TRBV6-1; size: many; D: NA; DNA: TGTGCCAGCAAACAAGATCAGCCCCAGCATTTT; CDR3: CASKQDQPQHF
J: TRBJ2-1; V: TRBV19; size: NA; D: NA; DNA: TGTGCCAGTAAGGAGGGTAGTGAGCAGTTCTTC; CDR3: CASKEGSEQFF
J: TRBJ1-1; V: TRBV5-4; size: NA; D: NA; DNA: TGTGCCAGCAGCGCAACAGCTCCGGGGGACACTGAAGCTTTCTTT; CDR3: CASSATAPGDTEAFF
J: TRBJ2-7; V: TRBV7-3; size: NA; D: TRBD1; DNA: TGTGCCAGCAGCCCCGGACAGGGGGCCTACGAGCAGTACTTC; CDR3: CASSPGQGAYEQYF
J: TRBJ1-2; V: TRBV6-1; size: NA; D: TRBD1; DNA: TGTGCCAGCACTGGGACAGGGGGCTATGGCTACACCTTC; CDR3: CASTGTGGYGYTF
J: TRBJ1-4; V: TRBV19; size: NA; D: TRBD1; DNA: TGTGCCAGTAGTACCGGGACAGGGTTTAATGAAAAACTGTTTTTT; CDR3: CASSTGTGFNEKLFF
J: TRBJ1-5; V: TRBV4-1; size: NA; D: NA; DNA: TGCGCCAGCAGCCAAGATCAGGCAGGGAATCAGCCCCAGCATTTT; CDR3: CASSQDQAGNQPQHF
J: TRBJ1-2; V: TRBV27; size: NA; D: NA; DNA: TGTGCCAGCAGTTTATTACAGGGCAACTATGGCTACACCTTC; CDR3: CASSLLQGNYGYTF
J: TRBJ2-1; V: TRBV5-6; size: NA; D: TRBD2; DNA: TGTGCCAGCAGCCAGACTAGCGGGGGTGAGCAGTTCTTC; CDR3: CASSQTSGGEQFF
J: TRBJ2-1; V: TRBV7-2; size: once; D: NA; DNA: TGTGCCAGCAGCCCAAGGGGGAATTTAAACAATGAGCAGTTCTTC; CDR3: CASSPRGNLNNEQFF
J: TRBJ2-1; V: TRBV28; size: NA; D: NA; DNA: TGTGCCAGCAGGAGGGATTCGCTATCCAATGAGCAGTTCTTC; CDR3: CASRRDSLSNEQFF
J: TRBJ2-1; V: TRBV14; size: NA; D: TRBD1; DNA: TGTGCCAGCAGCCAGCCCAGGGGGACCTACAATGAGCAGTTCTTC; CDR3: CASSQPRGTYNEQFF
J: TRBJ1-2; V: TRBV2; size: NA; D: NA; DNA: TGTGCCAGCAGTGAACAGGTTTTTGACTATGGCTACACCTTC; CDR3: CASSEQVFDYGYTF
J: TRBJ2-2; V: TRBV28; size: NA; D: NA; DNA: TGTGCCAGCAGTTTTGGGGGCACGAACACCGGGGAGCTGTTTTTT; CDR3: CASSFGGTNTGELFF
J: TRBJ2-7; V: TRBV11-2; size: NA; D: TRBD1; DNA: TGTGCCAGCAGCACTTTCGGACAGGGACAATTTATCTACGAGCAGTACTTC; CDR3: CASSTFGQGQFIYEQYF
J: TRBJ2-7; V: TRBV11-2; size: NA; D: TRBD1; DNA: TGTGCCAGCGCCCAGGACAGGGTTAGCAACGAGCAGTACTTC; CDR3: CASAQDRVSNEQYF
J: TRBJ1-2; V: TRBV28; size: NA; D: TRBD1; DNA: TGTGCCAGCAGTACCCCAGGGGGCTGGGGCTATGGCTACACCTTC; CDR3: CASSTPGGWGYGYTF
J: TRBJ1-4; V: TRBV14; size: NA; D: NA; DNA: TGTGCCAGCAGCCGATATCGAGCACCTAGGAGGGAAAAACTGTTTTTT; CDR3: CASSRYRAPRREKLFF
J: TRBJ1-1; V: TRBV19; size: NA; D: NA; DNA: TGTGCCAGTAGGCGTCCGGGACATTCGAACACTGAAGCTTTCTTT; CDR3: CASRRPGHSNTEAFF
J: TRBJ1-5; V: TRBV7-8; size: few; D: NA; DNA: TGTGCCAGCAGCTTAGAGCGGCAGGGGAGCAATCAGCCCCAGCATTTT; CDR3: CASSLERQGSNQPQHF
J: TRBJ1-1; V: TRBV2; size: NA; D: NA; DNA: TGTGCCAGCAGGATACAAGTCACTGAAGCTTTCTTT; CDR3: CASRIQVTEAFF
J: TRBJ2-1; V: TRBV5-1; size: NA; D: TRBD1; DNA: TGCGCCAGCAGCTTGGCCCACCGGACAGGGGTTGATGAGCAGTTCTTC; CDR3: CASSLAHRTGVDEQFF
J: TRBJ2-7; V: TRBV19; size: NA; D: TRBD2; DNA: TGTGCCAGTAGTATTCGCGGGGAGGGAACCTACGAGCAGTACTTC; CDR3: CASSIRGEGTYEQYF
J: TRBJ2-2; V: TRBV1; size: few; D: NA; DNA: TGCACCAGCAGCCACCCCGGGTTAGGCACCGGGGAGCTGTTTTTT; CDR3: CTSSHPGLGTGELFF
J: TRBJ2-1; V: TRBV20-1; size: NA; D: NA; DNA: TGCAGTGCTAGGTCCGGGAATGAGCAGTTCTTC; CDR3: CSARSGNEQFF
J: TRBJ2-7; V: TRBV7-2; size: NA; D: NA; DNA: TGTGCCAGCAGCCCGGGGACTTTCTACGAGCAGTACTTC; CDR3: CASSPGTFYEQYF
J: TRBJ2-1; V: TRBV5-1; size: NA; D: NA; DNA: TGCGCCAGCAGCTTGGACCCTGTGGGGGGTCGCAATGAGCAGTTCTTC; CDR3: CASSLDPVGGRNEQFF
J: TRBJ2-4; V: TRBV7-9; size: medium-sized; D: NA; DNA: TGTGCCAGCACCGAAGGGGGGGCCAACATTCAGTACTTC; CDR3: CASTEGGANIQYF
J: TRBJ2-4; V: TRBV10-3; size: NA; D: NA; DNA: TGTGCCATCAGTGAAGAGACACGGTTAGCCAAAAACATTCAGTACTTC; CDR3: CAISEETRLAKNIQYF
J: TRBJ1-1; V: TRBV28; size: NA; D: NA; DNA: TGTGCCAGCAGGGCGGGGAACACTGAAGCTTTCTTT; CDR3: CASRAGNTEAFF
J: TRBJ2-4; V: TRBV6-5; size: once; D: TRBD1; DNA: TGTGCCAGCAGCACCGGGACAGGCATTCAGTACTTC; CDR3: CASSTGTGIQYF
J: TRBJ1-2; V: TRBV7-9; size: NA; D: TRBD1; DNA: TGTGCCAGCAGCCCCGGACAGGGAACCTATGGCTACACCTTC; CDR3: CASSPGQGTYGYTF
J: TRBJ1-5; V: TRBV28; size: NA; D: TRBD1; DNA: TGTGCCAGCGGCTCCGGACAGGAATATCAGCCCCAGCATTTT; CDR3: CASGSGQEYQPQHF
J: TRBJ1-5; V: TRBV7-3; size: NA; D: NA; DNA: TGTGCCAGCAGCCAGGGAGCGGGGCAGCCCCAGCATTTT; CDR3: CASSQGAGQPQHF
J: TRBJ2-7; V: TRBV19; size: NA; D: NA; DNA: TGTGCCAGTACTTCTACTTTCCCCGGGTCCATGCTGTCATACGAGCAGTACTTC; CDR3: CASTSTFPGSMLSYEQYF
J: TRBJ1-1; V: TRBV6-5; size: NA; D: TRBD1; DNA: TGTGCCAGCAGCTTATCTCGGGACAGCTCTGAAGCTTTCTTT; CDR3: CASSLSRDSSEAFF
J: TRBJ2-3; V: TRBV4-1; size: NA; D: TRBD1; DNA: TGCGCCAGCAGCCAACCACGGGACAGGGGCACAGATACGCAGTATTTT; CDR3: CASSQPRDRGTDTQYF
J: TRBJ1-2; V: TRBV7-3; size: NA; D: NA; DNA: TGTGCCAGCAGCTTAGACGGGAGGGAAGGTGGCTACACCTTC; CDR3: CASSLDGREGGYTF
J: TRBJ2-5; V: TRBV7-9; size: NA; D: NA; DNA: TGTGCCAGCAGCTTAGCGCGGGACAGACAGTACTTC; CDR3: CASSLARDRQYF
J: TRBJ1-1; V: TRBV7-2; size: few; D: TRBD1; DNA: TGTGCCAGCAGCTGGCAGGGGGCAAGGAACACTGAAGCTTTCTTT; CDR3: CASSWQGARNTEAFF
J: TRBJ1-1; V: TRBV29-1; size: NA; D: TRBD1; DNA: TGCAGCGCACCGGGACAGGGGAACACTGAAGCTTTCTTT; CDR3: CSAPGQGNTEAFF
J: TRBJ1-4; V: TRBV23-1; size: NA; D: NA; DNA: TGCGCCAGCAGTCAGACAAGACAGTTTAATGAAAAACTGTTTTTT; CDR3: CASSQTRQFNEKLFF